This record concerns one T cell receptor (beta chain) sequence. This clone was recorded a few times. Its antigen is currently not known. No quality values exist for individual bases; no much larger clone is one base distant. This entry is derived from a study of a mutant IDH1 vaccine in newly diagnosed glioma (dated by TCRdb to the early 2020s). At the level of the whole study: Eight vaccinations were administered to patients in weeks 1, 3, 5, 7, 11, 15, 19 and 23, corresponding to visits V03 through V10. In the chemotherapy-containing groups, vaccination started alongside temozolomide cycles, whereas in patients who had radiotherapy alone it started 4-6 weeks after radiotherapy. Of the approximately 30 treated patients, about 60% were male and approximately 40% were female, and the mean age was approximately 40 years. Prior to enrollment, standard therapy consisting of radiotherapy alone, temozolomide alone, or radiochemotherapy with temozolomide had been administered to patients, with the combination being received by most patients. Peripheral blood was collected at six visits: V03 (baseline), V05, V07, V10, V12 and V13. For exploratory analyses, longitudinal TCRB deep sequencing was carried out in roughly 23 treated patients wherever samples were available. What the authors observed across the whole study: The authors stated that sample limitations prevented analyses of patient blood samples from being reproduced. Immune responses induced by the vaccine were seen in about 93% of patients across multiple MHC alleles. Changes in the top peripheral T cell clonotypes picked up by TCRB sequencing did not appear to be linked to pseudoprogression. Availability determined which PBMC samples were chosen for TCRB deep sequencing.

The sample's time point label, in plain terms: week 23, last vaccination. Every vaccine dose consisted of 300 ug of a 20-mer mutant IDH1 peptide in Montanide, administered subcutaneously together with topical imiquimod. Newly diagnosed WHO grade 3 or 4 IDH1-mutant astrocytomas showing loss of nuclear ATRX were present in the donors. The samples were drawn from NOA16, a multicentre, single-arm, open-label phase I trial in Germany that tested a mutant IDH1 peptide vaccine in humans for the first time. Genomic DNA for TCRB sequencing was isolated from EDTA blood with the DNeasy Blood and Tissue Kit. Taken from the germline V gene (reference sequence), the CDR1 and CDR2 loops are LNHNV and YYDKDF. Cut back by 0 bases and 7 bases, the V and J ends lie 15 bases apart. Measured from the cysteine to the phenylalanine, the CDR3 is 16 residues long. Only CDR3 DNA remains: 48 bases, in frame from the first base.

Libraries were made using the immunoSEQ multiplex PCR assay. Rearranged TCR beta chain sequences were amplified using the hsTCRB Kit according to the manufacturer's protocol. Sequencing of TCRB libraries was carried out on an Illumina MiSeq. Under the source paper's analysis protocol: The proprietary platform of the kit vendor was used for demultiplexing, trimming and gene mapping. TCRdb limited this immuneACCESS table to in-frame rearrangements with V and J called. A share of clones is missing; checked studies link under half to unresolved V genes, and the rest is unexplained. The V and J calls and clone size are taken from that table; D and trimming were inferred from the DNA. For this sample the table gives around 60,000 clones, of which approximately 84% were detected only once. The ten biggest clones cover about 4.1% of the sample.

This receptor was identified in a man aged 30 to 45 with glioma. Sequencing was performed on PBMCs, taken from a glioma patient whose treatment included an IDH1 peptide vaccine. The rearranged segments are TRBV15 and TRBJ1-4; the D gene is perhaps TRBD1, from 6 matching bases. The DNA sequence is TGTGCCACCAGCAGAGATTCGGGGGGGGCGGCTGAAAAACTGTTTTTT. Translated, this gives CATSRDSGGAAEKLFF.